The 18 T cell receptor beta chains below all came from one sample that was sequenced in a study of shared clonotypes between healthy human individuals. Generated by immunoSEQ multiplex PCR, the TCRdb table keeps only in-frame clones and is missing some. Here the sample spans 640,000 or so clones, about two thirds being singletons. Sequences were obtained from memory CD4+ T cells sorted from blood. Subset of the sample: CD45RA-negative fraction. The receptors come from a woman between 25 and 40 years old in good health.

This clone was counted a single time. The chain links TRBV11-3 to TRBJ2-5; D gene uncertain. Germline assignment: CDR1 SGHNT and CDR2 YENEEA. Trimming cost V 5 bases and J 0 bases, with 10 bases left between them. The CDR3 loop spans 14 amino acids. CDR3 sequence: CASSQGPNQETQYF. The CDR3 nucleotides are TGTGCCAGCAGCCAAGGACCCAACCAAGAGACCCAGTACTTC.

V and J are TRBV5-8 and TRBJ2-1, with D maybe TRBD2 (5 bases). Deletions cut 0 bases from V and 10 bases from J, with 11 bases between. Germline loops: CDR1 SGHTS, CDR2 YDEGEE. CDR3 length equals 13 residues. The CDR3 coding sequence is TGTGCCAGCAGCTTGGGCGGACTCCGGGAGCAGTTCTTC. This gives the protein CASSLGGLREQFF.

The table lists this clone with a count of one. The chain carries TRBV28 and TRBJ1-2; TRBD1 matches at 8 bases. V gave up 4 bases and J gave up 8 bases; unmatched junction bases: 9. The CDR3 has 14 residues. The germline gives CDR1 MDHEN, CDR2 SYDVKM. CDR3 sequence: CASSSAQGVKGYTF. The CDR3, as DNA: TGTGCCAGCAGTTCCGCACAGGGGGTTAAGGGCTACACCTTC.

This clone has a single count. The rearrangement joins TRBV6-1 to TRBJ1-1; D call uncertain. The V gene's germline CDR1 is MNHNS and CDR2 SASEGT. The V end was cut by 3 bases, the J end by 0 bases, with 14 bases between. The CDR3 consists of 16 residues. CDR3 DNA sequence: TGTGCCAGCAGTGACGTGGTGGGGTACATGAACACTGAAGCTTTCTTT. Translated: CASSDVVGYMNTEAFF.

This chain uses TRBV13 with TRBJ2-7; the D call may be TRBD1 or TRBD2 (5 bases each). Trimming pared 6 bases from V and 0 bases from J, leaving 12 bases between. This CDR3 has 14 amino acids. Germline CDR1 and CDR2: PRHDT and FYEKMQ (reference sequence). CDR3: CASRAAGTSYEQYF. The CDR3 bases are TGTGCCAGCAGGGCCGCCGGGACCTCCTACGAGCAGTACTTC. The whole variable domain, filled in from reference TRBV13 and TRBJ2-7, reads AAGVIQSPRHLIKEKRETATLKCYPIPRHDTVYWYQQGPGQDPQFLISFYEKMQSDKGSIPDRFSAQQFSDYHSELNMSSLELGDSALYFCASRAAGTSYEQYFGPGTRLTVT.

The genes are TRBV12-5 and TRBJ2-1; possible D gene TRBD2, 7 bases. Trimming left V 3 bases short and J 9 bases short, with 12 bases between. The germline V gene encodes CDR1 LGHNT and CDR2 FRNRAP. The CDR3 consists of 13 residues. The CDR3 protein is CASGLWEGGEQFF. DNA for the CDR3: TGTGCTAGTGGTTTATGGGAGGGGGGTGAGCAGTTCTTC.

This chain uses TRBV29-1 with TRBJ2-3; TRBD2 aligns across 14 bases. The CDR3 contains 16 residues. Per the germline V gene, CDR1 is SQVTM and CDR2 is ANQGSEA. V shed 7 bases and J 1 base; nucleotides not matched to a gene: 7. CDR3 nucleotides: TGCAGCGGCGGACTAGCGGGAGGTGTTGGCACAGATACGCAGTATTTT. Translated, it gives CSGGLAGGVGTDTQYF.

J is TRBJ2-5 and V is TRBV7-2; D gene unclear. The CDR3 length is 13 residues. V was shortened by 5 bases and J by 0 bases, with 7 bases between the two germline ends. Germline lookup yields CDR1 SGHTA and CDR2 FQGNSA. This CDR3 reads CASSPQYQETQYF. CDR3 DNA: TGTGCCAGCAGCCCCCAGTACCAAGAGACCCAGTACTTC. Full variable domain (remainder filled in from reference TRBV7-2 and TRBJ2-5): GAGVSQSPSNKVTEKGKDVELRCDPISGHTALYWYRQSLGQGLEFLIYFQGNSAPDKSGLPSDRFSAERTGGSVSTLTIQRTQQEDSAVYLCASSPQYQETQYFGPGTRLLVL.

The J gene is TRBJ1-1, the V gene TRBV29-1; maybe TRBD1 (5 bases). This CDR3 contains 13 residues. Germline V lookup: CDR1 SQVTM, CDR2 ANQGSEA. V was cut by 5 bases and J by 7 bases, with 17 bases left in between. In nucleotides, the CDR3 is TGCAGCGTTCGGGGGGATACACTCGGTGAAGCTTTCTTT. Residues: CSVRGDTLGEAFF.

This sequence joins TRBV27 and TRBJ1-1; 11 bases are a match to TRBD1. The length of the CDR3 is 17 residues. Germline V gives CDR1 MNHEY, CDR2 SMNVEV (reference sequence). J was trimmed by 4 bases and V by 2 bases; bases with no gene match: 9. The chain's CDR3 is CASSLRTGGRWGTEAFF. The CDR3 DNA reads TGTGCCAGCAGTTTAAGGACAGGGGGCAGGTGGGGCACTGAAGCTTTCTTT.

V usage is TRBV19 and J usage is TRBJ2-5; D unresolved. V was shortened by 3 bases and J by 5 bases, with 10 bases between the two germline ends. CDR3 size: 13 residues. Looked up from germline, CDR1 is LNHDA and CDR2 is SQIVND (reference sequence). CDR3 amino acids: CASSISERETQYF. CDR3 bases: TGTGCCAGTAGTATCTCGGAAAGGGAGACCCAGTACTTC.

The chain links TRBV4-1 to TRBJ2-1; 7 nucleotides line up with TRBD1. The germline gives CDR1 MGHRA, CDR2 YSYEKL. The junction had 5 bases not matched to a gene; V was cut back by 0 bases and J by 0 bases. There are 17 residues in the CDR3. DNA of the CDR3: TGCGCCAGCAGCCAAGAAAGGGGGCCAGGCTCCTACAATGAGCAGTTCTTC. Translating gives CASSQERGPGSYNEQFF.

This clone has only one observation. The genes are TRBV28 and TRBJ2-7; D perhaps matches TRBD2 (5 bases). In germline, CDR1 is MDHEN, CDR2 SYDVKM. The CDR3 consists of 13 residues. Trimming cost V 6 bases and J 3 bases, with 12 bases left between them. The CDR3 loop reads CASRGMSGYEQYF. In DNA form, the CDR3 reads TGTGCCAGCAGGGGAATGAGCGGCTACGAGCAGTACTTC. Based on the CDR3 plus reference TRBV28 and TRBJ2-7, the full variable domain is DVKVTQSSRYLVKRTGEKVFLECVQDMDHENMFWYRQDPGLGLRLIYFSYDVKMKEKGDIPEGYSVSREKKERFSLILESASTNQTSMYLCASRGMSGYEQYFGPGTRLTVT.

This chain uses TRBV4-1 with TRBJ1-4; D ambiguous. The CDR3 consists of 16 residues. Trimming stripped 4 bases from V and 1 base from J, with 13 bases between. CDR1 is MGHRA, CDR2 YSYEKL, per germline. The CDR3 sequence is CASSRMQDGTNEKLFF. CDR3 coding DNA: TGCGCCAGCAGCCGAATGCAGGACGGAACTAATGAAAAACTGTTTTTT.

The chain couples TRBV10-3 to TRBJ2-4, with 11 bases identical to TRBD2. The CDR3 totals 17 residues. CDR1 and CDR2 (germline): ENHRY, SYGVKD. The trim removed 11 bases at V and 0 bases at J, leaving 12 bases unmatched. CDR3 nucleotides: TGTGCCTCACGACTAGCGGGGAACCCGATAGCCAAAAACATTCAGTACTTC. This sequence encodes CASRLAGNPIAKNIQYF.

V is TRBV13 and J is TRBJ2-5, with D perhaps given as TRBD1 or TRBD2 (5 bases each). CDR1 is PRHDT, CDR2 FYEKMQ, per germline (reference sequence). Trimming took 7 bases from V and 4 from J, leaving 13 bases between them. This CDR3 contains 13 residues. CDR3: CASTGPGAETQYF. Here the CDR3 DNA reads TGTGCCAGCACCGGTCCCGGGGCAGAGACCCAGTACTTC.

At least ten counts were recorded for this clone. This chain links TRBV11-2 with TRBJ2-7; 9 bases map to TRBD2. The CDR3 covers 18 residues. Germline V gives CDR1 SGHAT, CDR2 FQNNGV. The V and J ends lost 5 bases and 4 bases, in that order; junction bases with no gene match: 18. This chain's CDR3 is CASSLTGGGASGTYEQYF. CDR3 coding DNA: TGTGCCAGCAGCCTGACTGGCGGGGGGGCTAGCGGGACTTACGAGCAGTACTTC.

The CDR3 DNA sequence: TGCGCCAGCAGCGCTAGCGGGAGTACGATCACCGGGGAGCTGTTTTTT. It translates to CASSASGSTITGELFF. The chain employs TRBV10-2 and TRBJ2-2, with TRBD2 identical over 10 bases. The CDR3 is 16 amino acids. Germline-derived CDR1 and CDR2 are WSHSY and SAAADI. V was clipped by 6 bases and J by 4 bases; unmatched bases: 8.